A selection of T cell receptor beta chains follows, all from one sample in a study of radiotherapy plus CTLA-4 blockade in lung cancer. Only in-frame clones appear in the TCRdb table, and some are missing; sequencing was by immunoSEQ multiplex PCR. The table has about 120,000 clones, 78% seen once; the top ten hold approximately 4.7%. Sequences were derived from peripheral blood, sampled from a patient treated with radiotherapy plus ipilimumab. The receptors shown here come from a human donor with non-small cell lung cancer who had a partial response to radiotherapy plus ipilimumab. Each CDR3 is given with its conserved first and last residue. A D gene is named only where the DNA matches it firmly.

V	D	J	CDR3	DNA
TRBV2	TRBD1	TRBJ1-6	CASTSGTGGISPLHF	TGTGCCAGCACCTCAGGGACAGGGGGTATTTCACCCCTCCACTTT
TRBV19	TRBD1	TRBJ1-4	CASSGTVEKLFF	TGTGCCAGTAGTGGGACAGTCGAAAAACTGTTTTTT
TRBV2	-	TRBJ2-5	CASSGRRGSYQETQYF	TGTGCCAGCAGTGGGCGTAGGGGATCGTACCAAGAGACCCAGTACTTC
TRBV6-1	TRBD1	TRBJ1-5	CASSEGTGRYQPQHF	TGTGCCAGCAGTGAAGGGACAGGGCGTTATCAGCCCCAGCATTTT
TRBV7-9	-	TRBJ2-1	CASSLDSFRNNEQFF	TGTGCCAGCAGCTTAGACAGCTTTCGTAACAATGAGCAGTTCTTC
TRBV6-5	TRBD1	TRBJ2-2	CASSYPRQGYTGELFF	TGTGCCAGCAGTTACCCTAGACAGGGATACACCGGGGAGCTGTTTTTT
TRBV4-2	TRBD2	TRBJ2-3	CASSRGTSGITDTQYF	TGTGCCAGCAGCCGGGGGACTAGCGGGATCACAGATACGCAGTATTTT
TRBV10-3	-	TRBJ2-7	CAISESGAPEDEQYF	TGTGCCATCAGTGAGTCGGGGGCCCCCGAAGACGAGCAGTACTTC
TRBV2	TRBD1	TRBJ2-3	CASTLDRVSTDTQYF	TGTGCCAGCACCCTGGACAGGGTCAGCACAGATACGCAGTATTTT
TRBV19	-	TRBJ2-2	CASSTGAGELFF	TGTGCCAGTAGTACAGGGGCCGGGGAGCTGTTTTTT